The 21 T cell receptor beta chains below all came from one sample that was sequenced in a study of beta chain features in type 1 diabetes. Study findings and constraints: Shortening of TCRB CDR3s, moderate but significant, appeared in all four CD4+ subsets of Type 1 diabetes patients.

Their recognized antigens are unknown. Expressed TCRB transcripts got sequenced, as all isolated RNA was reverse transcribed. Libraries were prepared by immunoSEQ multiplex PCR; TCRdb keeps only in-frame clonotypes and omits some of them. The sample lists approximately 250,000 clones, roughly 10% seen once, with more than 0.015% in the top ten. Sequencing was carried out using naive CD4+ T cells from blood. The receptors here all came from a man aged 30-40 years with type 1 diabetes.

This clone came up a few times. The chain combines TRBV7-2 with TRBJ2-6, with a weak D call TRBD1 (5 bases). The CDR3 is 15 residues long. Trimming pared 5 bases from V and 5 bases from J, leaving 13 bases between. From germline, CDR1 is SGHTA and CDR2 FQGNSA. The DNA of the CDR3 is TGTGCCAGCAGCCCCGACAGTTCATGGGCCAACGTCCTGACTTTC. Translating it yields CASSPDSSWANVLTF.

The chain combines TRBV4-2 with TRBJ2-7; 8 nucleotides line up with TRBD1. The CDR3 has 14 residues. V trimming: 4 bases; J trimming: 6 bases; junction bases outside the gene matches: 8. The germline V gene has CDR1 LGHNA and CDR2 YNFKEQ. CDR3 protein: CASSRQGSEAEQYF. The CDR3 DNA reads TGTGCCAGCAGCCGACAGGGGTCGGAAGCCGAGCAGTACTTC.

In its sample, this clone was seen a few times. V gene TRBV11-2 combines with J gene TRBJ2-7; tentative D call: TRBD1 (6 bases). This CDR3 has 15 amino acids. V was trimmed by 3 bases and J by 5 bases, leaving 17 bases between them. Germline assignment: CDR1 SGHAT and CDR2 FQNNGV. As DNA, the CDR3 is TGTGCCAGCAGCTTGACGATCGCAGGGGATCACGAGCAGTACTTC. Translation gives CASSLTIAGDHEQYF.

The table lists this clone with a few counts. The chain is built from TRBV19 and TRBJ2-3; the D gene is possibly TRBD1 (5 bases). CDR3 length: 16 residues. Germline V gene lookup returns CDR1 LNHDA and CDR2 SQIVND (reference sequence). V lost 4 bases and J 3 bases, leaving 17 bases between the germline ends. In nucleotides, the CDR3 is TGTGCCAGTAGTAACCCAGGGCAGAGGAGTACAGATACGCAGTATTTT. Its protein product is CASSNPGQRSTDTQYF.

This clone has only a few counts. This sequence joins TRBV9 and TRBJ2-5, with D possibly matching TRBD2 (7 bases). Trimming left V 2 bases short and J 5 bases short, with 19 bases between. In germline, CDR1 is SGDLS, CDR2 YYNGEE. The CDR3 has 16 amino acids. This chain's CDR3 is CASSVTPRGAEETQYF. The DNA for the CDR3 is TGTGCCAGCAGCGTCACCCCTCGGGGGGCTGAGGAGACCCAGTACTTC.

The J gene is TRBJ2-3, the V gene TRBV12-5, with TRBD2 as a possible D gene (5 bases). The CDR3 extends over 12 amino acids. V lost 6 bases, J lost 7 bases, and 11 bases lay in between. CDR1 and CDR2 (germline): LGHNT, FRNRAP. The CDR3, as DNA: TGTGCTAGTGGAACGGGGTCGTATACGCAGTATTTT. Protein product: CASGTGSYTQYF.

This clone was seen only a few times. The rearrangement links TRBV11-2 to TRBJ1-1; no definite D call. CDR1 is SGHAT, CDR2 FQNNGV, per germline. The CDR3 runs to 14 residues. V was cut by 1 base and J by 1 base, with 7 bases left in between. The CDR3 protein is CASSLVTANTEAFF. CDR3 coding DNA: TGTGCCAGCAGCTTAGTTACAGCGAACACTGAAGCTTTCTTT. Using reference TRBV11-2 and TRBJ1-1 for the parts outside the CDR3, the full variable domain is EAGVAQSPRYKIIEKRQSVAFWCNPISGHATLYWYQQILGQGPKLLIQFQNNGVVDDSQLPKDRFSAERLKGVDSTLKIQPAKLEDSAVYLCASSLVTANTEAFFGQGTRLTVV.

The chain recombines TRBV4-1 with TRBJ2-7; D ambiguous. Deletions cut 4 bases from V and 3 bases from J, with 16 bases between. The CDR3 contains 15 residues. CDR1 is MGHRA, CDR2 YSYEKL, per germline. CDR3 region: CASSLYRNLNYEQYF. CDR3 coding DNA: TGCGCCAGCAGCCTGTACAGAAATCTAAACTACGAGCAGTACTTC.

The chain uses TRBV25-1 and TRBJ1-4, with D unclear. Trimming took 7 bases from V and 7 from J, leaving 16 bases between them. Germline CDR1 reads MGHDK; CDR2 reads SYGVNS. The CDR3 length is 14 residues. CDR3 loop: CASTPPGGPEKLFF. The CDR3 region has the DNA TGTGCCAGCACTCCCCCCGGAGGGCCTGAAAAACTGTTTTTT.

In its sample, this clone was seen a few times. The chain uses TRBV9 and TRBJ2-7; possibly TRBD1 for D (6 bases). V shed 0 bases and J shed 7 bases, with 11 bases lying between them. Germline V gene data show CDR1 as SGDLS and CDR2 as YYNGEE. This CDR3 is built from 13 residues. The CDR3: CASSVAGAAEQYF. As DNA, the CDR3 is TGTGCCAGCAGCGTAGCAGGGGCGGCAGAGCAGTACTTC.

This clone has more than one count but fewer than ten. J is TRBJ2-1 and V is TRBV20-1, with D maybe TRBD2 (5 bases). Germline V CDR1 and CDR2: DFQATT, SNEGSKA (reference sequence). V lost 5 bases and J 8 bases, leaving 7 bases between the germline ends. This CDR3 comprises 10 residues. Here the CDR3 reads CSAQDYEQFF. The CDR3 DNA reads TGCAGTGCTCAGGACTATGAGCAGTTCTTC.

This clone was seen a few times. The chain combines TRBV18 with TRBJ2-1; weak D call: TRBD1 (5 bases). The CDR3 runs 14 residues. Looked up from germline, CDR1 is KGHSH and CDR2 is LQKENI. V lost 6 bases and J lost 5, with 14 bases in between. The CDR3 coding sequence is TGTGCCAGCTCCGAACAGGCGAGGAACAATGAGCAGTTCTTC. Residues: CASSEQARNNEQFF.

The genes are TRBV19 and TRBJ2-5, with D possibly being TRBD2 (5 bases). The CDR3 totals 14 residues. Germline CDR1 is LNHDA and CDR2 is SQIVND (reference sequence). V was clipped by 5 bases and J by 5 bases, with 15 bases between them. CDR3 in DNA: TGTGCCAGTAGTGGACCGGCGGGTGGGGAGACCCAGTACTTC. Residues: CASSGPAGGETQYF.

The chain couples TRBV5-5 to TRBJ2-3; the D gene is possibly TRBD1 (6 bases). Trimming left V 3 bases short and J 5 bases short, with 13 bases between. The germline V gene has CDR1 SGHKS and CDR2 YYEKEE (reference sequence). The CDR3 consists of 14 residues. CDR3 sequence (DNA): TGTGCCAGCAGCTCAACAGGGAACCTAGATACGCAGTATTTT. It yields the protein CASSSTGNLDTQYF.

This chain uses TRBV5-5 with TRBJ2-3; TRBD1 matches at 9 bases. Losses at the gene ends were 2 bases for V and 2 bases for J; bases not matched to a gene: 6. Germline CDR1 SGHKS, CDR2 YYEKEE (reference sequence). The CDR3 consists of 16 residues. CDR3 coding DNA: TGTGCCAGCAGCTTTTACAGGGGGCGAGACACAGATACGCAGTATTTT. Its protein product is CASSFYRGRDTDTQYF.

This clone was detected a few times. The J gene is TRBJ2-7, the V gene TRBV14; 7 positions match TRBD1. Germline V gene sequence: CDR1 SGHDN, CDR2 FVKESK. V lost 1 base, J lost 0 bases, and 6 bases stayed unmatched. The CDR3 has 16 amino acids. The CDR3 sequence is CASSQGLGQSSYEQYF. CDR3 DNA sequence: TGTGCCAGCAGCCAAGGATTGGGACAGAGCTCCTACGAGCAGTACTTC.

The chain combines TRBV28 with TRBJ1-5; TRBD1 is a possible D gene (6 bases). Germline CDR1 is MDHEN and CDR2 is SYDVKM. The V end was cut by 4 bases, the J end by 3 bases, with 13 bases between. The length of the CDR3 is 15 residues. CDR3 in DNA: TGTGCCAGCAGTTCCTTGGACAGATCCAATCAGCCCCAGCATTTT. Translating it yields CASSSLDRSNQPQHF. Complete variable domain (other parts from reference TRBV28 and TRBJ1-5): DVKVTQSSRYLVKRTGEKVFLECVQDMDHENMFWYRQDPGLGLRLIYFSYDVKMKEKGDIPEGYSVSREKKERFSLILESASTNQTSMYLCASSSLDRSNQPQHFGDGTRLSIL.

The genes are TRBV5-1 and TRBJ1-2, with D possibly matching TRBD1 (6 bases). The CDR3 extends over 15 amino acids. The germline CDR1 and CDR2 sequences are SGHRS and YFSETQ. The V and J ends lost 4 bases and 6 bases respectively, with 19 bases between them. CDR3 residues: CASSGVGQPAHGYTF. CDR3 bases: TGCGCCAGCAGCGGGGTCGGACAGCCCGCCCATGGCTACACCTTC.

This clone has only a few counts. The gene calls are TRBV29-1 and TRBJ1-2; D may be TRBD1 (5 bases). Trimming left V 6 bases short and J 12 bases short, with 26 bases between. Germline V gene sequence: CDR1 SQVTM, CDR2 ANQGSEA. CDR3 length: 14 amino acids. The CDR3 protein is CSVNQRLGERRDTF. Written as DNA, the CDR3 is TGCAGCGTCAATCAGCGTTTAGGGGAAAGGCGAGACACCTTC.

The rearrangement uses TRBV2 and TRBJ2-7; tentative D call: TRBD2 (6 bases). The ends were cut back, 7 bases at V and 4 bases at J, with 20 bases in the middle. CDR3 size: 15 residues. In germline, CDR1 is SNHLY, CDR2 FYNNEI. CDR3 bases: TGTGCCAGCACCCAGTACAAGGGAGGATATTACGAGCAGTACTTC. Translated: CASTQYKGGYYEQYF.

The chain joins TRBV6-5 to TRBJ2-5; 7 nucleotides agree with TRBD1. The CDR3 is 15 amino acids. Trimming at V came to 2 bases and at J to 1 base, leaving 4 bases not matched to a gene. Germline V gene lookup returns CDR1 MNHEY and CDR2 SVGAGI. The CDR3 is CASSYNYRGQETQYF. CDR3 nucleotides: TGTGCCAGCAGTTACAATTACAGGGGCCAAGAGACCCAGTACTTC.